This TCR beta chain was identified in a study of blood T cell repertoires in COVID-19. Study-wide background: There were acute and convalescent COVID-19 samples, and they came from the United States, Italy and Spain.

Seattle enrolled patients during active infection and tracked them longitudinally. Authors' processing steps: The assay estimated nucleated cells by amplifying reference gene primers. Sequencing used immunoSEQ multiplex PCR; TCRdb keeps in-frame clones, though not all of them. The V and J calls and clone size come from that table; D and trimming were worked out from the DNA. The sample shows under 150,000 clones, more than 90% of them seen only once. The germline V gene has CDR1 SGHNT and CDR2 YYREEE (reference sequence). The CDR3 runs 15 residues. Trimming cost V 2 bases and J 1 base, with 12 bases left between them.

V and J are TRBV5-4 and TRBJ1-1; a weak D match, TRBD1 (5 bases). The sequence came from a man aged 60 to 75 with COVID-19, enrolled during active disease. The sequenced material came from peripheral blood. CDR3 region: CASSFQGARNTEAFF. CDR3 sequence (DNA): TGTGCCAGCAGCTTTCAAGGGGCGCGGAACACTGAAGCTTTCTTT.